This is a list of T cell receptor beta chains from one sample in a study of response to subunit inactivated influenza vaccine. MiXCR was run by TCRdb on the RT-PCR reads, yielding one entry per CDR3 protein. The sample holds more than 450,000 distinct CDR3 sequences, approximately 7.6% seen once. The sample was PBMCs from blood, taken less than 25 months after vaccination. The receptors stem from a man aged 50 to 69 who received an inactivated influenza vaccine. CDR3s include the opening cysteine and the closing phenylalanine or tryptophan. The order of the fields is J gene, CDR3 length, D gene, V gene, clone size, CDR3 DNA, CDR3 protein. The D gene is left open where the match is weak. The size of a clone is reported for some rows only, either as once, few or many, or as a class for expanded clones.

TRBJ1-2	13	NA	TRBV20-1	NA	TGCAGAGGCGACCGGGACACCGGCTATGGCTACACCTTC	CRGDRDTGYGYTF
TRBJ1-1	15	NA	TRBV28	many	TGTGCCAGCAGGAGCCGTGGTGTCCGGAACACTGAAGCTTTCTTT	CASRSRGVRNTEAFF
TRBJ2-7	16	NA	TRBV5-5	NA	TGTGCCAGCAGCTTGGCCCCCATTACGGGGGTCGCCGAGCAGTACTTC	CASSLAPITGVAEQYF
TRBJ1-6	16	NA	TRBV6-5	NA	TGTGCCAGCAGTTACTCGAAAGTTAGTCAGGGTTCACCCCTCCACTTT	CASSYSKVSQGSPLHF
TRBJ2-7	16	TRBD2	TRBV19	NA	TGTGCCAGTAGTATAACTAGCGGGAGGGCCTCGGAGGAGCAGTACTTC	CASSITSGRASEEQYF
TRBJ1-1	16	NA	TRBV20-1	few	TGCAGTGCCCCGGCCAGGGCTCCGATCATGAACACTGAAGCTTTCTTT	CSAPARAPIMNTEAFF
TRBJ2-2	14	NA	TRBV6-2/TRBV6-3	few	TGTGCCAGCACCAGGTCCTTATACACCGGGGAGCTGTTTTTT	CASTRSLYTGELFF
TRBJ1-2	15	TRBD1	TRBV6-2/TRBV6-3	few	TGTGCCAGCAGTACACCGGGACAGGTCTTCTATGGCTACACCTTC	CASSTPGQVFYGYTF
TRBJ2-2	15	NA	TRBV5-1	many	TGCGCCAGCAGCTTGGGTCAGGGGTACACCGGGGAGCTGTTTTTT	CASSLGQGYTGELFF
TRBJ2-2	15	NA	TRBV5-5	few	TGTGCCAGCAGCTTGGGAGGGTTTTACACCGGGGAGCTGTTTTTT	CASSLGGFYTGELFF
TRBJ1-2	12	NA	TRBV3-1	NA	TGTGCCAGCAGAAGCTCGGGGGATGGCTACACCTTC	CASRSSGDGYTF
TRBJ2-3	15	TRBD1	TRBV9	NA	TGTGCCAGCACCAGGGGACAGGGGGTTCATGATACGCAGTATTTT	CASTRGQGVHDTQYF
TRBJ2-5	18	NA	TRBV11-1	NA	TGTGCCAGCAGCTTAACTTGGGTCTTCTCAGTCAACCAAGAGACCCAGTACTTC	CASSLTWVFSVNQETQYF
TRBJ2-7	14	NA	TRBV21-1	many	TGTGCCAGCAGCAATCGGGGGTGGGCGTACGAGCAGTACTTC	CASSNRGWAYEQYF
TRBJ2-7	15	NA	TRBV10-3	many	TGTGCCATCAGTGAGTTTGGCGGCTCAGGGGACGAGCAGTACTTC	CAISEFGGSGDEQYF
TRBJ1-1	13	NA	TRBV12-3/TRBV12-4	few	TGTGCCAGCAGGGCCCCAGGGAACACTGAAGCTTTCTTT	CASRAPGNTEAFF
TRBJ2-7	14	TRBD2	TRBV29-1	few	TGCAGCGTTTCTAGCGGGCTCGGGCCTTACGAGCAGTACTTC	CSVSSGLGPYEQYF
TRBJ2-5	13	NA	TRBV5-1	many	TGCGCCAGCAGCTTGGTCGGTAAAGAGACCCAGTACTTC	CASSLVGKETQYF
TRBJ2-7	12	NA	TRBV28	few	TGTGCCAGCAGCACCGCTCGATACGAGCAGTACTTC	CASSTARYEQYF
TRBJ2-3	15	NA	TRBV10-1	few	TGCGCCAGCAGCCAAGCGGACACTAGCACAGATACGCAGTATTTT	CASSQADTSTDTQYF
TRBJ2-1	13	NA	TRBV2	NA	TGTGCCAGAGCGAGGGGGGGGTACAATGAGCAGTTCTTC	CARARGGYNEQFF
TRBJ2-2	14	NA	TRBV6-2/TRBV6-3	few	TGTGCCAGCAAACGGGGTCACGACACCGGGGAGCTGTTTTTT	CASKRGHDTGELFF
TRBJ2-7	14	NA	TRBV3-1	many	TGTGCCAGCAGCCAAGAAGCCGGGGTCTACGAGCAGTACTTC	CASSQEAGVYEQYF
TRBJ1-6	13	NA	TRBV20-1	NA	TGCAGTGCTAGCCTTTCGACTACTTCGGCCCTCCACTTT	CSASLSTTSALHF
TRBJ2-7	12	NA	TRBV7-2	many	TGTGCCAGCAGCTCCTCGGGATCCGAGCAGTACTTC	CASSSSGSEQYF
TRBJ2-1	16	TRBD1	TRBV20-1	few	TGCAGTGCTAGAGATCGGCCCGGGACAGTCTACAATGAGCAGTTCTTC	CSARDRPGTVYNEQFF
TRBJ2-5	14	TRBD2	TRBV3-1	few	TGTGCCAGCAGCCAAGGACTAGCGGGGGCCCTTCAGTACTTC	CASSQGLAGALQYF
TRBJ2-1	15	TRBD2	TRBV7-6	few	TGTGCCAGCAGTTCTAGCGGGAGGGCCGCAAATGAGCAGTTCTTC	CASSSSGRAANEQFF
TRBJ2-7	16	TRBD1	TRBV27	NA	TGTGCCAGCAGTTTTCTCCCCGGGACAGGAGACTACGAGCAGTACTTC	CASSFLPGTGDYEQYF
TRBJ2-3	18	TRBD2	TRBV11-2	NA	TGTGCCAGCAGCTCGTATGTCCTAGCGGGGGGGCCATCAGATACGCAGTATTTT	CASSSYVLAGGPSDTQYF